This T cell receptor beta chain is from a study of T cells in Graves' hyperthyroidism and ophthalmopathy. RNA transcripts served as the template for amplifying TCR beta CDR3 regions. The HTBI primer set drove a first-round RT-PCR of the TCR CDR3. Using its own MiXCR run on the multiplex PCR reads, TCRdb lists one record per CDR3 protein. The data contain approximately 400,000 distinct CDR3 sequences, roughly 20% of them singletons. Findings and caveats of the study: Ophthalmopathy and stable hyperthyroidism were told apart by a 13 V-J model.

V was trimmed by 6 bases and J by 2 bases, leaving 14 bases between them. The CDR3 runs to 13 residues. The V gene's germline CDR1 is DFQATT and CDR2 SNEGSKA (reference sequence). In the ophthalmopathy cohort, Clinical Activity Score was at least 3, NOSPECS grade at least 4, and duration under 3 months. To note about this clonotype: Antigen unknown.

The sample consisted of blood. V and J are TRBV20-1 and TRBJ2-7; D assignment may be TRBD1 or TRBD2 (5 bases each). The TCR comes from a man in his late teens or twenties with Graves' ophthalmopathy. As DNA, the CDR3 is TGCAGTGCCATCGGGACGGTCACCTACGAGCAGTACTTC. Translating gives CSAIGTVTYEQYF.